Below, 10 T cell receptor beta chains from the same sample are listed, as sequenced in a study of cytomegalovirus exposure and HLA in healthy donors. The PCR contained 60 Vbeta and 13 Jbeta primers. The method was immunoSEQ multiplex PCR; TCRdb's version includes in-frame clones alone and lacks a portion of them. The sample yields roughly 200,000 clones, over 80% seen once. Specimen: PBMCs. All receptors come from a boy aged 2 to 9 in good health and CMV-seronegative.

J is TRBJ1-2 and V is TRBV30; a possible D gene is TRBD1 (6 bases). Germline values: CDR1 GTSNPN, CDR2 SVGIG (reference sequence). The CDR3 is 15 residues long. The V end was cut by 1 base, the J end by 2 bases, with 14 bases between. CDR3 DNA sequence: TGTGCCTGGAGTGCCAGAATGGACAGCAACTATGGCTACACCTTC. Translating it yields CAWSARMDSNYGYTF.

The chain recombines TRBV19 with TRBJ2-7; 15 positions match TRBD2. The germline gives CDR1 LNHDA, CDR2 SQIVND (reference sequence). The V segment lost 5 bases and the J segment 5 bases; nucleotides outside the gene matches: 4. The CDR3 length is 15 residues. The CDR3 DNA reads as TGTGCCAGTAGTGCGGGACTAGCGGGAGGCGACGAGCAGTACTTC. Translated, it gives CASSAGLAGGDEQYF.

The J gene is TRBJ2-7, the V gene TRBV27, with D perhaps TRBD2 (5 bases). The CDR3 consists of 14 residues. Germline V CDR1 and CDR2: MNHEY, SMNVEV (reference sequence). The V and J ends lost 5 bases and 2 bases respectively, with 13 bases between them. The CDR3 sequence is CASSAVEGAYEQYF. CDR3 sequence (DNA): TGTGCCAGCAGTGCCGTTGAGGGAGCCTACGAGCAGTACTTC.

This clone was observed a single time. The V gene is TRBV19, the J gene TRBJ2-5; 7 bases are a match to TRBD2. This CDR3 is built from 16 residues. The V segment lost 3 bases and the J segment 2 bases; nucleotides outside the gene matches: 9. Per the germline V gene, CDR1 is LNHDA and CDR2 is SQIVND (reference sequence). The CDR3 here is CASSIRLAEVQETQYF. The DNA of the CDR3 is TGTGCCAGTAGTATCAGGCTAGCGGAAGTACAAGAGACCCAGTACTTC. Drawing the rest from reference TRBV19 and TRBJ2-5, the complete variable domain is DGGITQSPKYLFRKEGQNVTLSCEQNLNHDAMYWYRQDPGQGLRLIYYSQIVNDFQKGDIAEGYSVSREKKESFPLTVTSAQKNPTAFYLCASSIRLAEVQETQYFGPGTRLLVL.

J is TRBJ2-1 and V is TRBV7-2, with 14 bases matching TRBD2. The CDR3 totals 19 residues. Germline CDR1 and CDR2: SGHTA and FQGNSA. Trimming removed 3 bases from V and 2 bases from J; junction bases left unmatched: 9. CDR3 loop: CASSLRVGLAGGTYNEQFF. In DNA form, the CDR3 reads TGTGCCAGCAGCTTGCGGGTTGGACTAGCGGGAGGAACCTACAATGAGCAGTTCTTC.

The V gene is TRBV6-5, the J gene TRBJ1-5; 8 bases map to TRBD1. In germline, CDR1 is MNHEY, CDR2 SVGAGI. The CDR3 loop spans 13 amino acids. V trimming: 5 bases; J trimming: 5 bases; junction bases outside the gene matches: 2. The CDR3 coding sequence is TGTGCCAGCAGTGACAGGGGTTATCAGCCCCAGCATTTT. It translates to CASSDRGYQPQHF.

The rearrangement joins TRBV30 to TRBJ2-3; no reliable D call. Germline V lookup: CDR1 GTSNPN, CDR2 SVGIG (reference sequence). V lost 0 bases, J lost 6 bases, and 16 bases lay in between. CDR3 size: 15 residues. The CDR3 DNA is TGTGCCTGGAGTGTGCTAGGCGTCGGTGGTGATACGCAGTATTTT. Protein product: CAWSVLGVGGDTQYF.

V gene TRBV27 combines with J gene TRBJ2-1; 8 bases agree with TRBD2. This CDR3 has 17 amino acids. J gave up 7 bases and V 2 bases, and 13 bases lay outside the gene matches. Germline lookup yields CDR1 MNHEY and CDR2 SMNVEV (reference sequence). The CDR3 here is CASSLSSRAGVGNEQFF. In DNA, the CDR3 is TGTGCCAGCAGTTTAAGTTCTCGAGCGGGAGTTGGGAATGAGCAGTTCTTC.

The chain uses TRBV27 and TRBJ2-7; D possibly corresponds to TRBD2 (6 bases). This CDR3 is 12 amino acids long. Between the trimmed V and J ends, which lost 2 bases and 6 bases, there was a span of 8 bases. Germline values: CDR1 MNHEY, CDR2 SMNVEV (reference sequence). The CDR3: CASSLGGCEQYF. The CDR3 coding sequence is TGTGCCAGCAGTTTAGGGGGGTGCGAGCAGTACTTC.

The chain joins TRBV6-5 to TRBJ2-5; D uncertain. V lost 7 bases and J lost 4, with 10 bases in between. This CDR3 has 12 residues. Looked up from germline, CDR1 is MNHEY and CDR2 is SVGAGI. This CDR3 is CASKRSGETQYF. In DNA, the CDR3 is TGTGCCAGCAAGAGGTCGGGAGAGACCCAGTACTTC.